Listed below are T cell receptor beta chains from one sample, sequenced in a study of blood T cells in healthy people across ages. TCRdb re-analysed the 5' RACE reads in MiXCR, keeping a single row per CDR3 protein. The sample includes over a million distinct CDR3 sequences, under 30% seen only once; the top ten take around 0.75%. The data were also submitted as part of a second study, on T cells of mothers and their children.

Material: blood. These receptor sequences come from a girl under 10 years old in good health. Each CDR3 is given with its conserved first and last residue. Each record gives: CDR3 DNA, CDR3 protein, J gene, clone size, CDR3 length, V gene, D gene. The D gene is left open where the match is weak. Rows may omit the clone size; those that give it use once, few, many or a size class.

CDR3nt: TGTGCCATCAGTGAGTGGGGGAAGGCTGAAGCTTTCTTT
CDR3aa: CAISEWGKAEAFF
j_gene: TRBJ1-1
abundance: few
len: 13
v_gene: TRBV10-3
d_gene: NA

CDR3nt: TGTGCCAGCAGCTTATTGGGGGGGATGCAGTACTTC
CDR3aa: CASSLLGGMQYF
j_gene: TRBJ2-7
abundance: few
len: 12
v_gene: TRBV7-9
d_gene: TRBD2

CDR3nt: TGCGCCAGCGGGGCTTCGGTAAATGGCTACACCTTC
CDR3aa: CASGASVNGYTF
j_gene: TRBJ1-2
abundance: NA
len: 12
v_gene: TRBV5-1
d_gene: NA

CDR3nt: TGTGCCAGCTGGACTAGCGGGAGGAGGATAGATACGCAGTATTTT
CDR3aa: CASWTSGRRIDTQYF
j_gene: TRBJ2-3
abundance: NA
len: 15
v_gene: TRBV28
d_gene: TRBD2

CDR3nt: TGCGCCAGCAGCTCCCTACAGGAGACTAACTATGGCTACACCTTC
CDR3aa: CASSSLQETNYGYTF
j_gene: TRBJ1-2
abundance: NA
len: 15
v_gene: TRBV5-1
d_gene: NA

CDR3nt: TGTGCCAGCAGCGTACCGCGAGGGACTGAAGCTTTCTTT
CDR3aa: CASSVPRGTEAFF
j_gene: TRBJ1-1
abundance: NA
len: 13
v_gene: TRBV5-6
d_gene: NA

CDR3nt: TGTGCCACCGGGACTAGAATCTTAACCGGGGAGCTGTTTTTT
CDR3aa: CATGTRILTGELFF
j_gene: TRBJ2-2
abundance: few
len: 14
v_gene: TRBV27
d_gene: TRBD2

CDR3nt: TGTGCCAGCAGTGGTTGGGGGTATTCCGATACGCAGTATTTT
CDR3aa: CASSGWGYSDTQYF
j_gene: TRBJ2-3
abundance: NA
len: 14
v_gene: TRBV6-1
d_gene: NA

CDR3nt: TGCGCCAGCAGCCAGGCGCCACTAGCGCAAGATACGCAGTATTTT
CDR3aa: CASSQAPLAQDTQYF
j_gene: TRBJ2-3
abundance: NA
len: 15
v_gene: TRBV4-3
d_gene: TRBD2

CDR3nt: TGCAGCGTTCCGACACCAAACACTGAAGCTTTCTTT
CDR3aa: CSVPTPNTEAFF
j_gene: TRBJ1-1
abundance: NA
len: 12
v_gene: TRBV29-1
d_gene: NA

CDR3nt: TGTACCAGCAGCTCGACAGCCTCGAACACCGGGGAGCTGTTTTTT
CDR3aa: CTSSSTASNTGELFF
j_gene: TRBJ2-2
abundance: few
len: 15
v_gene: TRBV7-3
d_gene: NA

CDR3nt: TGTGCCAGCAGGTCCGCCGGGGCCACTGAAGCTTTCTTT
CDR3aa: CASRSAGATEAFF
j_gene: TRBJ1-1
abundance: few
len: 13
v_gene: TRBV12-3/TRBV12-4
d_gene: NA

CDR3nt: TGCAGTGGTGTCAGGGTGGGACTAAGGGAGCAGTACTTC
CDR3aa: CSGVRVGLREQYF
j_gene: TRBJ2-7
abundance: NA
len: 13
v_gene: TRBV20-1
d_gene: TRBD2

CDR3nt: TGCAGCGTTGATACCTACAATGAGCAGTTCTTC
CDR3aa: CSVDTYNEQFF
j_gene: TRBJ2-1
abundance: many
len: 11
v_gene: TRBV29-1
d_gene: NA

CDR3nt: TGCAGCGTACAGGACCCGCTGAGGAGAGAGCAGTACTTC
CDR3aa: CSVQDPLRREQYF
j_gene: TRBJ2-7
abundance: few
len: 13
v_gene: TRBV29-1
d_gene: NA

CDR3nt: TGTGCCAGCAGCCCCTTAGGGCGGGGGGCCCAAGAGACCCAGTACTTC
CDR3aa: CASSPLGRGAQETQYF
j_gene: TRBJ2-5
abundance: few
len: 16
v_gene: TRBV7-6
d_gene: TRBD2

CDR3nt: TGTGCCATCAGTGAGAGGGCAGATACGCAGTATTTT
CDR3aa: CAISERADTQYF
j_gene: TRBJ2-3
abundance: NA
len: 12
v_gene: TRBV10-3
d_gene: NA

CDR3nt: TGTGCTAGTGGTTTGGACCGGACAGGGGGCCCTGAGCAGTTCTTC
CDR3aa: CASGLDRTGGPEQFF
j_gene: TRBJ2-1
abundance: few
len: 15
v_gene: TRBV12-5
d_gene: TRBD1

CDR3nt: TGTGCCAGCAGCTTGCCAGAGAACCAAGAGACCCAGTACTTC
CDR3aa: CASSLPENQETQYF
j_gene: TRBJ2-5
abundance: few
len: 14
v_gene: TRBV5-4
d_gene: NA

CDR3nt: TGCGCCAGCAGAGCCGGGACTACTACCTCCAATGAGCAGTTCTTC
CDR3aa: CASRAGTTTSNEQFF
j_gene: TRBJ2-1
abundance: NA
len: 15
v_gene: TRBV5-1
d_gene: TRBD2

CDR3nt: TGCGCCAGCAGCCAGGGATCAGGTTGGGAGCAGTACTTC
CDR3aa: CASSQGSGWEQYF
j_gene: TRBJ2-7
abundance: few
len: 13
v_gene: TRBV4-1
d_gene: NA

CDR3nt: TGTGCCACCAGTGGTAGACAGTTCCATGGCTACACCTTC
CDR3aa: CATSGRQFHGYTF
j_gene: TRBJ1-2
abundance: NA
len: 13
v_gene: TRBV24-1
d_gene: NA

CDR3nt: TGCAGTGCTAGAGATCGGTTGTCAGGGGAAGAGACCCAGTACTTC
CDR3aa: CSARDRLSGEETQYF
j_gene: TRBJ2-5
abundance: NA
len: 15
v_gene: TRBV20-1
d_gene: NA

CDR3nt: TGCAGTGCTAGGGACACCTTCGGGACTAAAACTCACAATGAGCAGTTCTTC
CDR3aa: CSARDTFGTKTHNEQFF
j_gene: TRBJ2-1
abundance: few
len: 17
v_gene: TRBV20-1
d_gene: TRBD2

CDR3nt: TGTGCCAGCAGTTCCGACGGGGGGGAGACCCAGTACTTC
CDR3aa: CASSSDGGETQYF
j_gene: TRBJ2-5
abundance: NA
len: 13
v_gene: TRBV12-3/TRBV12-4
d_gene: TRBD2

CDR3nt: TGTGCCAGCAGCTTAACTAGCGGTGTCATCGAGCAGTTCTTC
CDR3aa: CASSLTSGVIEQFF
j_gene: TRBJ2-1
abundance: few
len: 14
v_gene: TRBV11-1
d_gene: TRBD2

CDR3nt: TGTGCCAGCAGTGAAGTTTTGACCGGCCAAGGCTACACCTTC
CDR3aa: CASSEVLTGQGYTF
j_gene: TRBJ1-2
abundance: few
len: 14
v_gene: TRBV2
d_gene: NA

CDR3nt: TGTGCCAGCAGACGGGACAGGGGAATCTCCTACGAGCAGTACTTC
CDR3aa: CASRRDRGISYEQYF
j_gene: TRBJ2-7
abundance: few
len: 15
v_gene: TRBV11-1
d_gene: TRBD1

CDR3nt: TGTGCCAGCAGCTTAGATGGGTTGAGAGGGAAAGGTGCTGAAGCTTTCTTT
CDR3aa: CASSLDGLRGKGAEAFF
j_gene: TRBJ1-1
abundance: NA
len: 17
v_gene: TRBV11-2
d_gene: NA

CDR3nt: TGTGCCAGCAGTTTCCGACTAGCGGGAGAAGAGACCCAGTACTTC
CDR3aa: CASSFRLAGEETQYF
j_gene: TRBJ2-5
abundance: few
len: 15
v_gene: TRBV28
d_gene: TRBD2

CDR3nt: TGCAGTGCTGGAGGGACTAGCGGGATTCTCGATACGCAGTATTTT
CDR3aa: CSAGGTSGILDTQYF
j_gene: TRBJ2-3
abundance: NA
len: 15
v_gene: TRBV20-1
d_gene: TRBD2

CDR3nt: TGTGCCAGCAGTGAACGGACAGTCCCAGAGAACACCGGGGAGCTGTTTTTT
CDR3aa: CASSERTVPENTGELFF
j_gene: TRBJ2-2
abundance: NA
len: 17
v_gene: TRBV2
d_gene: NA

CDR3nt: TGTGCCAGCAGCGATACCCGTAGGCTCCCGGGTACTGAAGCTTTCTTT
CDR3aa: CASSDTRRLPGTEAFF
j_gene: TRBJ1-1
abundance: NA
len: 16
v_gene: TRBV7-2
d_gene: NA

CDR3nt: TGTGCCAGCAGCTTATTAGGGGGGTTTGGCAATCAGCCCCAGCATTTT
CDR3aa: CASSLLGGFGNQPQHF
j_gene: TRBJ1-5
abundance: NA
len: 16
v_gene: TRBV7-8
d_gene: NA

CDR3nt: TGTGCCAGCAGTTTGGGAAAACCCGGGTACGAGCAGTACTTC
CDR3aa: CASSLGKPGYEQYF
j_gene: TRBJ2-7
abundance: NA
len: 14
v_gene: TRBV12-3/TRBV12-4
d_gene: NA

CDR3nt: TGTGCCAGCAGCAGCCATACTAGGTCTGGGGCCAACGTCCTGACTTTC
CDR3aa: CASSSHTRSGANVLTF
j_gene: TRBJ2-6
abundance: NA
len: 16
v_gene: TRBV9
d_gene: NA

CDR3nt: TGTGCCAGCAGCGCGGAGGGGGGCCTATCCTACAATGAGCAGTTCTTC
CDR3aa: CASSAEGGLSYNEQFF
j_gene: TRBJ2-1
abundance: few
len: 16
v_gene: TRBV6-1
d_gene: NA

CDR3nt: TGTGCCAGCAGTCCTCGGACAGGGGACGGTGAGCAGTTCTTC
CDR3aa: CASSPRTGDGEQFF
j_gene: TRBJ2-1
abundance: few
len: 14
v_gene: TRBV28
d_gene: TRBD1

CDR3nt: TGTGCCAGCAGCTTAGGGGCCTTTGGAACTAATGAAAAACTGTTTTTT
CDR3aa: CASSLGAFGTNEKLFF
j_gene: TRBJ1-4
abundance: few
len: 16
v_gene: TRBV7-2
d_gene: NA